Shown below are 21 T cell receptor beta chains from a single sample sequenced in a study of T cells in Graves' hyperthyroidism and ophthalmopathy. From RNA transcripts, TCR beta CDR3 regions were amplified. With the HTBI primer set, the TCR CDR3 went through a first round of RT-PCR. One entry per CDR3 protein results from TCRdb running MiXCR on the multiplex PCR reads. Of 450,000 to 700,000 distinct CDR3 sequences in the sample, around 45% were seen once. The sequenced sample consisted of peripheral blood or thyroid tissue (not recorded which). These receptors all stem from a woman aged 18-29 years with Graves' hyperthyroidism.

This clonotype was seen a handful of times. This CDR3 reads CASSDPQDSTDTQYF. The CDR3 bases are TGTGCCAGCAGTGACCCCCAGGACAGCACAGATACGCAGTATTTT. The J gene is TRBJ2-3, the V gene TRBV2; the D is unclear. Deletions cut 3 bases from V and 0 bases from J, with 10 bases between. The CDR3 consists of 15 residues. CDR1 and CDR2 from the germline V gene are SNHLY and FYNNEI. Complete variable domain (other parts from reference TRBV2 and TRBJ2-3): EPEVTQTPSHQVTQMGQEVILRCVPISNHLYFYWYRQILGQKVEFLVSFYNNEISEKSEIFDDQFSVERPDGSNFTLKIRSTKLEDSAMYFCASSDPQDSTDTQYFGPGTRLTVL.

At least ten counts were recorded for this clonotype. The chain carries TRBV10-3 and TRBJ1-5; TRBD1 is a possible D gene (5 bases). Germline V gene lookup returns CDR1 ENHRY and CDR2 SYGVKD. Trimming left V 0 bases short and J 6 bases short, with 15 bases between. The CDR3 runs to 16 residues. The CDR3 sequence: CAISESGRVIGQPQHF. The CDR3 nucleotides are TGTGCCATCAGTGAGTCAGGCAGGGTTATTGGTCAGCCCCAGCATTTT.

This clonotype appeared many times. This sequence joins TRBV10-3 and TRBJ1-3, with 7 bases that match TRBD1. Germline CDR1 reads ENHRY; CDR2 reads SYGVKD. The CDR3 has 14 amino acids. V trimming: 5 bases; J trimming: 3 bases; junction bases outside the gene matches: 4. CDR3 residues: CAISRQGNGNTIYF. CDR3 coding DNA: TGTGCCATCAGTCGACAGGGAAATGGAAACACCATATATTTT.

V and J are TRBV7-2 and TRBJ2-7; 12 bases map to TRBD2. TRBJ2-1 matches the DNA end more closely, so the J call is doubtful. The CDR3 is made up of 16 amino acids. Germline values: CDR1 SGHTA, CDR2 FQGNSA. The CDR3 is CASSPGGLAGGNEQFF. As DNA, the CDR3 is TGTGCCAGCAGCCCAGGGGGGCTAGCGGGAGGGAATGAGCAGTTCTTC.

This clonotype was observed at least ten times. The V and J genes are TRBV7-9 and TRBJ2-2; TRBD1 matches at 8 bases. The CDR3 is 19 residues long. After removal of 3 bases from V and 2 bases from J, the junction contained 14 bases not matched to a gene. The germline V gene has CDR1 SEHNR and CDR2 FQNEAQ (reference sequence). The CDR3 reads CASSFSDWGQDRNTGELFF. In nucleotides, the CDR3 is TGTGCCAGCAGCTTCAGCGATTGGGGACAGGACAGAAACACCGGGGAGCTGTTTTTT.

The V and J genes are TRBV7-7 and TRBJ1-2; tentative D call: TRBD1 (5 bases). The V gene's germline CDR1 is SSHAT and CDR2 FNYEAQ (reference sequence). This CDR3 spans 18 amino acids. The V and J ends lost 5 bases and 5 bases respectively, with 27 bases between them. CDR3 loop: CASSPVGQGLGEQYGYTF. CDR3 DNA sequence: TGTGCCAGCAGCCCCGTTGGGCAGGGTCTGGGCGAGCAGTATGGCTACACCTTC.

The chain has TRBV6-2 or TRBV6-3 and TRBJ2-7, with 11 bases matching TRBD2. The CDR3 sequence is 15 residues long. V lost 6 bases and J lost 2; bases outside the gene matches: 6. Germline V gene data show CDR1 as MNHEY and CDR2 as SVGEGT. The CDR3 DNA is TGTGCCAGCAGCTCTAGCGGGAGGCTCACCTACGAGCAGTACTTC. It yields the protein CASSSSGRLTYEQYF.

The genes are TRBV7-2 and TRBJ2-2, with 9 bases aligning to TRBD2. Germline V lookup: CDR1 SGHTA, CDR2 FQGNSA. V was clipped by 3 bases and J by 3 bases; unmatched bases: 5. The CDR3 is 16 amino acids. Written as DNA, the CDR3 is TGTGCCAGCAGCTTTGGGCGGGAGGGATACACCGGGGAGCTGTTTTTT. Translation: CASSFGREGYTGELFF.

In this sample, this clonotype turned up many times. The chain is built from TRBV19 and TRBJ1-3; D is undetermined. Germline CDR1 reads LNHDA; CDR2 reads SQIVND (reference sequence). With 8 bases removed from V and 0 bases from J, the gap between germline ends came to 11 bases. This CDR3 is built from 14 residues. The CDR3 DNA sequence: TGTGCCAGTTCCGAGCCGGCCTCTGGAAACACCATATATTTT. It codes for CASSEPASGNTIYF. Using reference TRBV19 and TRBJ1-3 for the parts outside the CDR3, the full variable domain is DGGITQSPKYLFRKEGQNVTLSCEQNLNHDAMYWYRQDPGQGLRLIYYSQIVNDFQKGDIAEGYSVSREKKESFPLTVTSAQKNPTAFYLCASSEPASGNTIYFGEGSWLTVV.

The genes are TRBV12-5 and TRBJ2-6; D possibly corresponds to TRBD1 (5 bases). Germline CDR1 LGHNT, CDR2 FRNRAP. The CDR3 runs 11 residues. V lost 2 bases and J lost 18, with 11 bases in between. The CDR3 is CASGLPTGETF. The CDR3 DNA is TGTGCTAGTGGTTTGCCAACAGGAGAGACTTTC.

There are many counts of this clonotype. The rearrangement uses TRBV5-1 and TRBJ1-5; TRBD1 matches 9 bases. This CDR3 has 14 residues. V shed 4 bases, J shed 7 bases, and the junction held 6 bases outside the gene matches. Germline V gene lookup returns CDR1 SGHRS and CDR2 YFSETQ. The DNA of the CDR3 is TGCGCCAGCAGCGAACAGGGGGCAGGGCAGCCCCAGCATTTT. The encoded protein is CASSEQGAGQPQHF.

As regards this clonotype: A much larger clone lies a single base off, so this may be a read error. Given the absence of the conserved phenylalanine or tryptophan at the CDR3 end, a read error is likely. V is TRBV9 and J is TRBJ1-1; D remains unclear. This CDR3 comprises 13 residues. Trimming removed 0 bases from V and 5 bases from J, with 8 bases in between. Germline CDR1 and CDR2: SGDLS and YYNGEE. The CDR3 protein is CASSVEGWTEAFS. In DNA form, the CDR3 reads TGTGCCAGCAGCGTAGAAGGGTGGACTGAAGCTTTCTCT.

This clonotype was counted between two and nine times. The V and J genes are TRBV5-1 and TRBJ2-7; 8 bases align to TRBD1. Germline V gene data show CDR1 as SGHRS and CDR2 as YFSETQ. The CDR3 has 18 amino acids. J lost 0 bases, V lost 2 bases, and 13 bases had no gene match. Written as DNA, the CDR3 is TGCGCCAGCAGCTTTTACGGTCTGACAGGGGAGAACTCCTACGAGCAGTACTTC. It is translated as CASSFYGLTGENSYEQYF.

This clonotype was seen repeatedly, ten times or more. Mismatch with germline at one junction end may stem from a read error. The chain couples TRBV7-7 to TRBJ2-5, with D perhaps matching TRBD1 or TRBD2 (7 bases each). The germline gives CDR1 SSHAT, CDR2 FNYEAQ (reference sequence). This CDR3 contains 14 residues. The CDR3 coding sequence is TGTGCTAGCAGCTTGGGGGGGACAGAAGAGACCCAGTACTTC. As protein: CASSLGGTEETQYF.

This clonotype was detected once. The CDR3, as DNA: TGTGCCAGCAGCAGGGTTTTCAGTGAAGCTTTCTTT. Translated, it gives CASSRVFSEAFF. The chain combines TRBV7-4 with TRBJ1-1; D not resolved. Trimming removed 5 bases from V and 7 bases from J, with 11 bases in between. CDR3 length equals 12 residues. CDR1 is SGHVT and CDR2 is SQSDAQ in the germline V gene.

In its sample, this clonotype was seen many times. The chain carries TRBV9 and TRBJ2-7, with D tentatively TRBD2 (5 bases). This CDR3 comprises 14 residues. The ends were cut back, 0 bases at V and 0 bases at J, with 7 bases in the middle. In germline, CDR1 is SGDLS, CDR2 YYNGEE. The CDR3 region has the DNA TGTGCCAGCAGCGTAGGTGAGGGCTCCTACGAGCAGTACTTC. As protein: CASSVGEGSYEQYF.

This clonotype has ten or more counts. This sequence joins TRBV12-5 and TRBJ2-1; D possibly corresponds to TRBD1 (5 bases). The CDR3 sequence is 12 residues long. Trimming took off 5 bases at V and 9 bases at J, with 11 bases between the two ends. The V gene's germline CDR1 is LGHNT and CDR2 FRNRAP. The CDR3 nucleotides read TGTGCTAGTGGTGATAGGGGCGTTGAGCAGTTCTTC. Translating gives CASGDRGVEQFF.

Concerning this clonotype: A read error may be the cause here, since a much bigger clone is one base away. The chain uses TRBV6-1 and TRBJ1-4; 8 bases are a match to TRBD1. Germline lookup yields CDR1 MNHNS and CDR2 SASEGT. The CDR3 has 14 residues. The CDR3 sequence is CAGSDQTGVEKLFF. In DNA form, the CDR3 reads TGTGCCGGCAGTGACCAGACAGGGGTTGAAAAACTGTTTTTT.

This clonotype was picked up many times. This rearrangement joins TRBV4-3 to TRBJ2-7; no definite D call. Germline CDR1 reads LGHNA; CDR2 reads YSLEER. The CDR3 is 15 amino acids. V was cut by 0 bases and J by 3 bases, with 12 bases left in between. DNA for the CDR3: TGCGCCAGCAGCCAAGATCTGAGCCGCGGCTACGAGCAGTACTTC. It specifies CASSQDLSRGYEQYF.

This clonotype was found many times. CDR3 amino acids: CASRGRGYFMNTEAFF. In nucleotides, the CDR3 is TGTGCCAGCAGGGGCCGTGGCTACTTCATGAACACTGAAGCTTTCTTT. The gene calls are TRBV6-2 or TRBV6-3 and TRBJ1-1; D gene ambiguous. The germline CDR1 and CDR2 sequences are MNHEY and SVGEGT. V lost 6 bases, J lost 0 bases, and 17 bases lay in between. CDR3 length: 16 amino acids.

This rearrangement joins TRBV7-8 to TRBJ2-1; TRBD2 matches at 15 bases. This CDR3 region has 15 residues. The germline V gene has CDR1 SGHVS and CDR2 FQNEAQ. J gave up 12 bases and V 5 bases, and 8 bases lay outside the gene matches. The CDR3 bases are TGTGCCAGCAGCACCCGGACTAGCGGGAGGGCCGGGCAGTTCTTC. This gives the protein CASSTRTSGRAGQFF.